Here is one T cell receptor (beta chain) with its context. Between the trimmed V and J ends, which lost 0 bases and 3 bases, there was a span of 15 bases. Germline assignment: CDR1 LNHNV and CDR2 YYDKDF (reference sequence). The CDR3 sequence is 17 residues long. The data were taken from a study of blood T cell repertoires in COVID-19. Some clones are missing from TCRdb's copy, which holds only in-frame ones; the method was immunoSEQ multiplex PCR. The sample holds around 300,000 clones; about 93% are singletons and the top ten take 1.1%. This chain joins TRBV15 and TRBJ2-1; D is possibly TRBD2 (5 bases). Sequencing was done on a sample of PBMCs or T cells enriched from blood (not recorded which). The TCR comes from a woman in her thirties who had recovered from COVID-19. Written as DNA, the CDR3 is TGTGCCACCAGCAGAGATCGGGAACGGGCCCGCTACAATGAGCAGTTCTTC. Its translation is CATSRDRERARYNEQFF.